These T cell receptor beta chains were read from a single sample in a study of T cell responses to AZD1222 COVID-19 vaccine. The table came from immunoSEQ multiplex PCR; TCRdb's copy has only in-frame clones and leaves some out. The profile shows 90,000 to 130,000 clones, 80% to 95% of them singletons. This specimen was peripheral blood, taken 28 days after the second AZD1222 dose. Receptor source: an adult who received the AZD1222 COVID-19 vaccine. Each CDR3 is given with its conserved first and last residue. The order of the fields is V gene, D gene, CDR3 protein. The D gene is left open where the match is weak.

V gene: TRBV7-3
D gene: NA
CDR3 protein: CASSFLPSTDTQYF

V gene: TRBV5-1
D gene: NA
CDR3 protein: CASSLGLVLPTDTQYF

V gene: TRBV3-1/TRBV3-2
D gene: TRBD1
CDR3 protein: CASRRDRGPSYGYTF

V gene: TRBV7-9
D gene: NA
CDR3 protein: CASSPRAASGYTF

V gene: TRBV4-1
D gene: NA
CDR3 protein: CASSQDLVLRVSYNSPLHF

V gene: TRBV19
D gene: NA
CDR3 protein: CASTQDGRYGYTF

V gene: TRBV28
D gene: NA
CDR3 protein: CASSLGQGSGQPQHF

V gene: TRBV6-6
D gene: TRBD1
CDR3 protein: CASSYSWDRGNHGYTF

V gene: TRBV5-1
D gene: TRBD1
CDR3 protein: CASSGPGQTNEKLFF

V gene: TRBV7-2
D gene: TRBD1
CDR3 protein: CASSPGTGGSHSEAFF

V gene: TRBV5-1
D gene: TRBD1
CDR3 protein: CASSLSSGGNGNTIYF

V gene: TRBV6-4
D gene: NA
CDR3 protein: CASSEGALEKLFF